The present T cell receptor (beta chain) was sequenced within a study of T cells after yellow fever vaccination. The study's findings and limits: Although the secondary response was weaker, it peaked faster, at day 5 versus 15. A small share of clonotypes appeared in both CD4 and CD8 compartments. Booster sampling recovered most clones from primary vaccination (roughly 97% CD4, roughly 88% CD8).

They built TCR cDNA with 5'RACE template switching, a step that put in a universal primer site and UMIs. A single record per CDR3 protein comes from TCRdb applying MiXCR to the 5' RACE reads. The sample lists 450,000 to 650,000 distinct CDR3 sequences, approximately 13% seen once, with 11% to 15% in the top ten. Germline assignment: CDR1 SGHRS and CDR2 YFSETQ. The CDR3 is made up of 17 amino acids. The junction had 7 bases not matched to a gene; V was cut back by 2 bases and J by 0 bases. Only a few counts were recorded for this clonotype. Its antigen is currently unknown. The sequence came from a man aged 25-45 years who received the YFV17D yellow fever vaccine. This rearrangement joins TRBV5-1 to TRBJ2-1; 8 bases fit TRBD2. Specimen: PBMCs, collected on the day of the yellow fever booster vaccination. This CDR3 reads CASSFYLAGRSYNEQFF. The CDR3, as DNA: TGCGCCAGCAGCTTTTATTTAGCGGGACGCTCCTACAATGAGCAGTTCTTC.